Each of the 7 T cell receptor beta chains below was sequenced from the same sample in a study of blood T cell repertoires in COVID-19. Sequencing was performed with immunoSEQ multiplex PCR; in TCRdb, only in-frame clones are kept and a portion is missing. This repertoire shows roughly 87,000 clones, roughly 88% found once; its top ten account for approximately 8.1%. The sequenced sample was peripheral blood. The source of these receptors is a man aged 50 to 59 with active COVID-19.

The chain carries TRBV7-2 and TRBJ2-1; 12 bases line up with TRBD2. V shed 0 bases, J shed 15 bases, and the junction held 12 bases outside the gene matches. This CDR3 region has 16 residues. From germline, CDR1 is SGHTA and CDR2 FQGNSA. In DNA form, the CDR3 reads TGTGCCAGCAGCTTAGCGGGGAGACTAGCGGGAGTCCGGGGGTTCTTC. Its translation is CASSLAGRLAGVRGFF.

The chain is built from TRBV7-9 and TRBJ2-3; 11 bases fit TRBD2. The CDR3 has 16 amino acids. The ends lost 5 bases at V and 2 bases at J; junction bases unmatched: 6. CDR1 is SEHNR and CDR2 is FQNEAQ in the germline V gene (reference sequence). The CDR3 sequence: CASSTVAGGVTDTQYF. The CDR3 DNA follows: TGTGCCAGCAGCACGGTAGCGGGAGGGGTCACAGATACGCAGTATTTT.

This clone appeared a single time. J is TRBJ2-3 and V is TRBV7-2; TRBD1 agrees at 7 bases. The CDR3 sequence is 16 residues long. The germline V gene has CDR1 SGHTA and CDR2 FQGNSA. J gave up 2 bases and V 1 base, and 6 bases lay outside the gene matches. The CDR3 bases are TGTGCCAGCAGCTTAGTGGGACAGACGACCACAGATACGCAGTATTTT. This sequence encodes CASSLVGQTTTDTQYF.

The genes are TRBV19 and TRBJ1-2, with 7 bases lining up with TRBD1. The trim removed 6 bases at V and 1 base at J, leaving 8 bases unmatched. The CDR3 spans 15 residues. Germline V gene lookup returns CDR1 LNHDA and CDR2 SQIVND (reference sequence). Here the CDR3 reads CASRGIRDSNYGYTF. As DNA, the CDR3 is TGTGCCAGTAGGGGTATCCGGGACAGTAACTATGGCTACACCTTC. The complete variable domain, with remaining parts taken from reference TRBV19 and TRBJ1-2, reads DGGITQSPKYLFRKEGQNVTLSCEQNLNHDAMYWYRQDPGQGLRLIYYSQIVNDFQKGDIAEGYSVSREKKESFPLTVTSAQKNPTAFYLCASRGIRDSNYGYTFGSGTRLTVV.

The rearrangement joins TRBV7-9 to TRBJ2-4, with 10 nucleotides matching TRBD1. The germline gives CDR1 SEHNR, CDR2 FQNEAQ (reference sequence). V shed 6 bases, J shed 1 base, and the junction held 9 bases outside the gene matches. The CDR3 has 17 amino acids. The CDR3 reads CASRPLGTGDAKNIQYF. CDR3 DNA sequence: TGTGCCAGCAGGCCTCTCGGGACAGGGGATGCCAAAAACATTCAGTACTTC.

This chain links TRBV2 with TRBJ2-3, with D possibly being TRBD2 (6 bases). The germline V and J ends were trimmed by 3 bases and 4 bases, with 14 bases remaining between them. The CDR3 has 15 residues. Germline V gene sequence: CDR1 SNHLY, CDR2 FYNNEI. The CDR3 DNA follows: TGTGCCAGCAGTGAGTGGGGACTTCCATCAGATACGCAGTATTTT. Residues: CASSEWGLPSDTQYF.

This chain connects TRBV4-2 to TRBJ1-1; D is undetermined. V was clipped by 4 bases and J by 1 base, with 10 bases between them. The CDR3 covers 14 residues. The V gene's germline CDR1 is LGHNA and CDR2 YNFKEQ. The CDR3 DNA reads TGTGCCAGCAGCCTCTCGATGGCGAACACTGAAGCTTTCTTT. Translation: CASSLSMANTEAFF.